The rows below give T cell receptor beta chains drawn from one sample of a study of shared clonotypes between healthy human individuals. Assay used: immunoSEQ multiplex PCR; TCRdb lists only in-frame clones, some missing. The data hold 2.5 million or so clones, with approximately 94% observed a single time. The sequenced sample was naive CD4+ T cells sorted from blood. These receptors originate from a man younger than 35 in good health. Both conserved end residues are part of each CDR3. The D gene is left open where the match is weak. Expanded clones are given a class, and other clones once, few, many or no size at all.

d_gene	abundance	v_gene	j_gene	CDR3nt	CDR3aa
-	once	TRBV10-2	TRBJ1-1	TGCGCCAGCAGTGAAATACAGGGTAGAACTGAAGCTTTCTTT	CASSEIQGRTEAFF
TRBD1	-	TRBV2	TRBJ1-4	TGTGCCAGCAGCTTACAGGGGCCTAATGAAAAACTGTTTTTT	CASSLQGPNEKLFF
TRBD1	-	TRBV7-2	TRBJ1-6	TGTGCCAGCAGCTTACAGGGGGTGGGATCACCCCTCCACTTT	CASSLQGVGSPLHF
-	-	TRBV27	TRBJ1-2	TGTGCCAGCAGTTCAGTGATCCCAGGGTATGGCTACACCTTC	CASSSVIPGYGYTF
-	-	TRBV6-6	TRBJ2-7	TGTGCCAGCAGTTCCGAGGGGTCTGCCTACGAGCAGTACTTC	CASSSEGSAYEQYF
TRBD2	-	TRBV19	TRBJ2-7	TGTGCCAGTAGGCTAGCGGGAGGGCACGAGCAGTACTTC	CASRLAGGHEQYF
-	-	TRBV28	TRBJ1-5	TGTGCCAGCAGTTCGGAGGTTAATCAGCCCCAGCATTTT	CASSSEVNQPQHF
TRBD1	-	TRBV28	TRBJ2-6	TGTGCCAGCAGTACGGGACAGAAGAAATTATCTGGGGCCAACGTCCTGACTTTC	CASSTGQKKLSGANVLTF
-	-	TRBV29-1	TRBJ2-3	TGCAGCGTTGAAGAAGTCTTCACAGATACGCAGTATTTT	CSVEEVFTDTQYF
-	-	TRBV5-1	TRBJ1-2	TGCGCCAGCAGCTTGAACTCCAGGGGCTCAGCGTATGGCTACACCTTC	CASSLNSRGSAYGYTF
-	-	TRBV27	TRBJ2-7	TGTGCCAGCAGTTATGGCGGTGGCCGGACGTTATACGAGCAGTACTTC	CASSYGGGRTLYEQYF
TRBD2	-	TRBV5-4	TRBJ2-1	TGTGCCAGCAGCCAAACTAGCGGGAGTTACAATGAGCAGTTCTTC	CASSQTSGSYNEQFF
-	-	TRBV29-1	TRBJ2-3	TGCAGCGTTGGCGGGGCTGCAGATACGCAGTATTTT	CSVGGAADTQYF
TRBD1	-	TRBV7-2	TRBJ2-1	TGTGCCAGCAGCCCGATCGGGACAGACAACAATGAGCAGTTCTTC	CASSPIGTDNNEQFF
-	-	TRBV6-1	TRBJ1-1	TGTGCCAGCAGGAGCCGGGTCCAGAACACTGAAGCTTTCTTT	CASRSRVQNTEAFF
-	-	TRBV6-1	TRBJ2-4	TGTGCCAGCAGTGAAGTAGGGTTGGGCAAAAACATTCAGTACTTC	CASSEVGLGKNIQYF
-	-	TRBV5-1	TRBJ2-2	TGCGCCAGCAGCTCACAGACGTTCGGGGAGCTGTTTTTT	CASSSQTFGELFF
TRBD1	-	TRBV5-1	TRBJ1-6	TGCGCCAGCAGCTCAAGGACAGGACCCAATTCACCCCTCCACTTT	CASSSRTGPNSPLHF
-	-	TRBV18	TRBJ1-2	TGTGCCAGCTCACCACCGACGTTCAACTATGGCTACACCTTC	CASSPPTFNYGYTF
-	-	TRBV29-1	TRBJ2-7	TGCAGCGCAGAGGTCGGGACACTCTCCTACGAGCAGTACTTC	CSAEVGTLSYEQYF
TRBD1	-	TRBV5-4	TRBJ1-3	TGTGCCAGCAGCTTGGAGACAGGGGAATTTGGAAACACCATATATTTT	CASSLETGEFGNTIYF
TRBD1	-	TRBV19	TRBJ2-7	TGTGCCAGTAGTACCCCGGGACAGGCTACCTACGAGCAGTACTTC	CASSTPGQATYEQYF
-	-	TRBV9	TRBJ1-6	TGTGCCAGCGGTTTGGCAGGACGGCCCCTCCACTTT	CASGLAGRPLHF